This T cell receptor (beta chain) came from a study of vaccination and CD4 T cells after COVID-19 (dated by TCRdb to 2022 to 2024). Study-wide context: Convalescent patients had a positive SARS-CoV-2 result on nasal swab PCR, and of these patients, nine had mild disease and one had severe disease. In the convalescent cohort there were six males and four females, among whom were two Hispanic individuals, seven Caucasians, two Asians and one multiracial person. Participants got two doses of the Pfizer-BioNTech BNT162b2 vaccine (n=8) or two doses of the Moderna mRNA-1273 vaccine (n=2). Post-COVID blood samples from convalescent patients were collected a median of around 100 days after diagnosis, with a range of 35 to 161 days. Post-vaccine blood samples were collected a median of approximately 68 days after the second vaccine dose, ranging from roughly 12 to 250 days. Overlapping spike peptide pools from SARS-CoV-2 and from the common cold coronaviruses HCoV-NL63, HCoV-OC43 and HCoV-229E were used as culture stimuli. Control cultures used a CEFX viral epitope pool as positive control, an HIV-1 Nef peptide pool as negative control, or no peptide. In roughly 10 COVID-19 convalescent patients and a few infection-naive healthy vaccine recipients, the spike-specific CD4+ TCR repertoire before mRNA vaccination was compared with the repertoire after mRNA vaccination.

Remarks on this clonotype: Its specific antigen is unknown. No qualities accompany the bases; no much larger clone lies one base away.

The CDR3 goes from the cysteine to the phenylalanine over 14 residues. Only the CDR3 DNA is retained, 42 bases long and in frame from the first base. Here V drops 5 bases and J drops 9 bases, and the junction holds 7 bases not matched to any gene. Summary of the overall study and its limitations: Only a relatively small number of convalescent patients were included in the study, and early timepoints following natural infection were not analyzed. Nearly all vaccine-specific clones in convalescent patients (304 of 307) were mono-reactive for SARS-CoV-2 spike rather than cross-reactive with common cold coronaviruses. Although the median number of SARS-CoV-2-reactive clonotypes went up from 21 after infection to more than 30 after vaccination, the increase was not significant. Among convalescent patients, a median roughly 90% of the SARS-CoV-2-reactive clones seen after vaccination appeared only after vaccination, which suggests priming specific to the vaccine.

What this sample's treatment or condition label stands for: approximately 10-day PBMC culture with coronavirus spike peptide pools or control peptides (ViraFEST assay). To expand antigen-specific T cells with peptide pools and then pick out the expanded clonotypes through TCR sequencing, the study relied on the ViraFEST assay. Positive SARS-CoV-2 PCR tests in the convalescent patients dated from March to December 2020, before Alpha, Beta and Delta variants emerged in the United States. Each well held millions of PBMCs cultured with 9 to 10 ug/ml peptide pools in IMDM containing about 5% human AB serum and roughly 10 IU/ml IL-2. Half of the culture medium was replaced with fresh IL-2-containing medium on days 3 and 7. After 10 to 11 days of culture, CD4+ T cells were isolated by negative selection with the EasySep CD4+ T cell isolation kit. PBMCs were separated from whole blood using Ficoll-Paque Plus gradient centrifugation and then either used fresh or cryopreserved at -140C. Triplicate wells were generally used for each culture condition.

The method behind the library was PCR. DNA from cultured CD4+ T cells was subjected to TCR sequencing with the Oncomine TCR Beta short-read assay at the Johns Hopkins FTIC core. The QIAamp micro DNA kit was used to extract genomic DNA from the cultured CD4+ T cells. Oncomine TCR Beta libraries made from cultured CD4+ T cells were pooled using unique dual indexes and sequenced on an Illumina iSeq 100. The source study handled its data this way. Non-productive sequences were removed, and CDR3s that did not start with C, did not end with F or W, or were shorter than 7 amino acids were discarded. The MANAFEST web application identified antigen-specific clonotypes by comparing peptide-stimulated wells against reference wells and other culture wells. To be called positive, a clone needed an FDR below 0.05, an odds ratio above 5, and a productive frequency above 0.1% in at least two of three replicate wells. Clonotypes that were significantly expanded in both SARS-CoV-2 spike wells and at least one common cold coronavirus spike condition were defined as cross-reactive. Using R version 3.6.1, CDR3 homology was evaluated through Levenshtein distances (stringdist) along with unrooted phylogenetic trees (ape). TCRdb reworked the public reads: Q25 trimming with fastp, MiXCR clone assembly, productive beta chains retained. Merged by CDR3 protein, the rows form single entries marked with the most common genes and DNA. The authors' filters were not applied to this entry. This sample holds over 10,000 distinct CDR3 sequences; roughly 42% were observed only once. Approximately 20% of the sample is taken by the ten largest.

This sequence uses TRBV12-3 or TRBV12-4 and TRBJ1-6, and 7 junction bases match TRBD1. This TCR was sampled from a human donor with COVID-19. The material sequenced was cultured CD4+ T cells from blood, taken after SARS-CoV-2 vaccination. The bases are TGTGCCAGCAGTCCCACAGGGGTTGGTTCACCCCTCCACTTT. Its protein is CASSPTGVGSPLHF.